This TCR beta chain comes out of a study of T cell repertoires and HLA-DP antigens. Turning to the study itself: Donor ages ranged from 18-to-29 to 60-to-69; a couple of men, one woman.

With respect to this clone: Its antigen is unidentified.

Clones were read by immunoSEQ multiplex PCR, and TCRdb kept only the in-frame ones, dropping some. This table holds some 120,000 clones, almost 95% found once. CDR3 length: 15 residues. Trimming took off 1 base at V and 3 bases at J, with 10 bases between the two ends. Germline assignment: CDR1 KGHSH and CDR2 LQKENI. General study results and limits: Sorted CD137+ cells had clonality roughly 0.4 against both alloantigens, versus 0.035 to 0.05 pre-culture.

Negative selection yielded untouched CD4+ T cells of average 97.7% purity. The chain combines TRBV18 with TRBJ1-5, with D tentatively TRBD1 (6 bases). The sample consisted of CD4+ T cells from PBMCs. This receptor was identified in a woman aged 18-35 years in good health and CMV-seronegative. CDR3 in DNA: TGTGCCAGCTCACCACAACAGGGCGACAATCAGCCCCAGCATTTT. This encodes CASSPQQGDNQPQHF. The whole variable domain, filled in from reference TRBV18 and TRBJ1-5, reads NAGVMQNPRHLVRRRGQEARLRCSPMKGHSHVYWYRQLPEEGLKFMVYLQKENIIDESGMPKERFSAEFPKEGPSILRIQQVVRGDSAAYFCASSPQQGDNQPQHFGDGTRLSIL.